This TCR beta chain comes out of a study of shared clonotypes between healthy human individuals. Study at large: A couple of women and a few men aged 18 to 49 served as donors. The study, taken as a whole, reports: Generation of non-shared clonotypes was less probable than generation of clonotypes shared by all four donors.

Between the trimmed V and J ends, which lost 3 bases and 5 bases, there was a span of 14 bases. CDR1 and CDR2 from the germline V gene are MDHEN and SYDVKM. The CDR3 is 14 amino acids. HIV-negative, healthy adults without recent acute infections or vaccinations were the donors. Assay: immunoSEQ multiplex PCR; the TCRdb copy retains only in-frame clones and omits some. The sample holds roughly 2.2 million clones; approximately 93% are singletons and the top ten take 0.35% to 0.5%. On this clone itself: Its antigen is unknown.

The sequenced sample was naive CD4+ T cells from PBMCs. Indicated subset: CD45RA+ positively selected. This TCR was recovered from a man between 18 and 35 years old in good health. Some clones in this sample may be carry-over from other donors' samples. The chain joins TRBV28 to TRBJ2-7; possibly TRBD2 for D (5 bases). In DNA, the CDR3 is TGTGCCAGCAGTTTGGACGGGAATCCCCACGAGCAGTACTTC. This sequence encodes CASSLDGNPHEQYF.